This T cell receptor beta chain was sequenced during a study of blood T cell repertoires in COVID-19. The method was immunoSEQ multiplex PCR; TCRdb's version includes in-frame clones alone and lacks a portion of them. Among hundreds of thousands of clones listed, around 89% were seen once. Germline V gene sequence: CDR1 MNHEY, CDR2 SVGAGI. This CDR3 spans 14 amino acids. V lost 5 bases to trimming and J lost 1 base, with 12 bases between them. This receptor was identified in a man aged 35 to 55 who had recovered from COVID-19. V gene TRBV6-5 combines with J gene TRBJ2-7; tentative D call: TRBD1 (6 bases). The source material was PBMCs or T cells enriched from blood (not recorded which). DNA of the CDR3: TGTGCCAGCAGTACCGACAGGCAGTCCTACGAGCAGTACTTC. Protein sequence: CASSTDRQSYEQYF.